These 30 T cell receptor beta chains share one sample of origin, sequenced in a study of blood T cells in healthy people across ages. Primers used in a second PCR of roughly 7 to 12 cycles were a sample-barcoded 5' primer and a J-beta primer mix. TCRdb re-called the 5' RACE reads through MiXCR, storing one row per CDR3 protein. The sample yields 650,000 to 1,000,000 distinct CDR3 sequences, around 34% seen once. Material: blood. These receptor sequences come from a man aged 18 to 29 in good health.

This clonotype was counted ten times or more. This chain uses TRBV4-3 with TRBJ2-1; D gene ambiguous. The ends were cut back, 1 base at V and 3 bases at J, with 16 bases in the middle. The length of the CDR3 is 17 residues. Germline CDR1 reads LGHNA; CDR2 reads YSLEER. The CDR3 DNA is TGCGCCAGCAGCCAAGGGCCCGTAGTGGGGAACTACAATGAGCAGTTCTTC. Residues: CASSQGPVVGNYNEQFF.

This clonotype was observed a handful of times. This chain links TRBV6-5 with TRBJ1-2; TRBD1 agrees at 7 bases. The CDR3 is made up of 15 amino acids. From germline, CDR1 is MNHEY and CDR2 SVGAGI. J gave up 8 bases and V 6 bases, and 15 bases lay outside the gene matches. The CDR3 DNA is TGTGCCAGCAGGCTGACAGGGAGAAAGGGTGAGGGCTACACCTTC. Residues: CASRLTGRKGEGYTF.

The chain combines TRBV6-2 or TRBV6-3 with TRBJ2-3; D is tentatively TRBD1 or TRBD2 (5 bases each). V was trimmed by 8 bases and J by 5 bases, leaving 11 bases between them. This CDR3 is built from 12 residues. The V gene's germline CDR1 is MNHEY and CDR2 SVGEGT. CDR3 residues: CASARGVDTQYF. CDR3 nucleotides: TGTGCCAGCGCCAGAGGGGTAGATACGCAGTATTTT.

V usage is TRBV2 and J usage is TRBJ2-3; D is possibly TRBD1 (5 bases). Germline V gene data show CDR1 as SNHLY and CDR2 as FYNNEI. The CDR3 loop spans 14 amino acids. V shed 7 bases and J shed 2 bases, with 13 bases lying between them. CDR3 bases: TGTGCCAGCACAGGTGACAGTTACACAGATACGCAGTATTTT. Amino acid sequence: CASTGDSYTDTQYF.

The V and J genes are TRBV7-9 and TRBJ1-6, with D unclear. This CDR3 comprises 12 residues. The germline V and J ends were trimmed by 1 base and 11 bases, with 6 bases remaining between them. Per germline, CDR1 SEHNR and CDR2 FQNEAQ (reference sequence). CDR3 DNA: TGTGCCAGCAGCTTAGACACGACACCCCTCCACTTT. Translated: CASSLDTTPLHF.

For the CDR3, the DNA is TGTGCCAGCAGTTACCTTGTTGGTAGCGGGAGCACAGATACGCAGTATTTT. It translates to CASSYLVGSGSTDTQYF. V gene TRBV6-2 or TRBV6-3 combines with J gene TRBJ2-3, with 7 bases identical to TRBD2. The CDR3 has 17 residues. The J segment lost 0 bases and the V segment lost 2 bases, leaving 8 bases of the junction unmatched. The germline CDR1 and CDR2 sequences are MNHEY and SVGEGT.

As to this clonotype: A much larger clone differs from this one at a single base, so this may be a read error. The rearrangement joins TRBV6-2 or TRBV6-3 to TRBJ2-1, with 7 bases fitting TRBD1. Germline loops: CDR1 MNHEY, CDR2 SVGEGT. After removal of 5 bases from V and 3 bases from J, the junction contained 4 bases not matched to a gene. The CDR3 contains 14 residues. CDR3 residues: CASSDQGDYNEQFF. Written as DNA, the CDR3 is TGTGCCAGCAGTGACCAGGGGGACTACAATGAGCAGTTCTTC.

V usage is TRBV20-1 and J usage is TRBJ1-4; D is unresolved. This CDR3 has 12 amino acids. CDR1 and CDR2 (germline): DFQATT, SNEGSKA (reference sequence). The V end was cut by 1 base, the J end by 8 bases, with 8 bases between. The CDR3 protein is CSARGRKEKLFF. The DNA for the CDR3 is TGCAGTGCTAGAGGGCGTAAAGAAAAACTGTTTTTT.

Only a few counts were recorded for this clonotype. The chain recombines TRBV5-1 with TRBJ1-1; TRBD1 might be the D (5 bases). The CDR3 has 14 amino acids. Germline V CDR1 and CDR2: SGHRS, YFSETQ. Trimming left V 0 bases short and J 6 bases short, with 12 bases between. The chain's CDR3 is CASSLAGTAAEAFF. The CDR3 DNA sequence: TGCGCCAGCAGCTTGGCGGGGACCGCCGCTGAAGCTTTCTTT. The full variable domain, with the rest looked up from reference TRBV5-1 and TRBJ1-1, is KAGVTQTPRYLIKTRGQQVTLSCSPISGHRSVSWYQQTPGQGLQFLFEYFSETQRNKGNFPGRFSGRQFSNSRSEMNVSTLELGDSALYLCASSLAGTAAEAFFGQGTRLTVV.

J is TRBJ1-1 and V is TRBV4-3, with TRBD1 as a possible D gene (6 bases). Trimming stripped 0 bases from V and 6 bases from J, with 8 bases between. This CDR3 has 13 amino acids. The germline CDR1 and CDR2 sequences are LGHNA and YSLEER. CDR3 DNA: TGCGCCAGCAGCCAAGAACAGGGCTCTGAAGCTTTCTTT. Its translation is CASSQEQGSEAFF.

The V call is TRBV20-1, the J call TRBJ1-1; the D gene is possibly TRBD1 (5 bases). The CDR3 runs 12 residues. The V gene's germline CDR1 is DFQATT and CDR2 SNEGSKA (reference sequence). For the CDR3, the DNA is TGCAGGGCTGTCAAAGGGACCCCGGAAGCTTTCTTT. As protein: CRAVKGTPEAFF.

This clonotype was seen many times. The chain carries TRBV9 and TRBJ2-7; D is ambiguous. CDR3 length: 15 residues. The ends were cut back, 0 bases at V and 2 bases at J, with 12 bases in the middle. From germline, CDR1 is SGDLS and CDR2 YYNGEE. The DNA for the CDR3 is TGTGCCAGCAGCGTAGAAAGCCAGAGAACCTACGAGCAGTACTTC. Translation gives CASSVESQRTYEQYF.

The chain recombines TRBV7-6 with TRBJ1-2; the D gene is possibly TRBD1 (6 bases). The CDR3 runs to 13 residues. V lost 5 bases to trimming and J lost 8 bases, with 15 bases between them. The germline CDR1 and CDR2 sequences are SGHVS and FNYEAQ. For the CDR3, the DNA is TGTGCCAGCAGCCAACCGGGGGGCGACGGCTACACCTTC. Amino acids: CASSQPGGDGYTF.

The CDR3 DNA is TGTGCCAGCAGCTTAGGAGGGGAGAATAATTCACCCCTCCACTTT. This gives the protein CASSLGGENNSPLHF. The V and J genes are TRBV5-5 and TRBJ1-6; weak D call: TRBD1 (5 bases). This CDR3 comprises 15 residues. The ends were cut back, 2 bases at V and 5 bases at J, with 11 bases in the middle. The germline CDR1 and CDR2 sequences are SGHKS and YYEKEE (reference sequence).

The chain employs TRBV6-2 or TRBV6-3 and TRBJ2-5, with D possibly TRBD2 on 5 matching bases. V was pared by 0 bases and J by 2 bases, with 13 bases between. The germline CDR1 and CDR2 sequences are MNHEY and SVGEGT. This CDR3 has 16 amino acids. In DNA form, the CDR3 reads TGTGCCAGCAGTTACTCCCCTCGGGGAATACAAGAGACCCAGTACTTC. It encodes CASSYSPRGIQETQYF.

The chain recombines TRBV9 with TRBJ2-3; D unresolved. CDR3 length equals 15 residues. CDR1 and CDR2 (germline): SGDLS, YYNGEE. Trimming took 3 bases from V and 1 from J, leaving 12 bases between them. The CDR3 loop reads CASSASVSGTDTQYF. The CDR3 DNA reads TGTGCCAGCAGCGCCTCTGTGAGCGGCACAGATACGCAGTATTTT.

This chain uses TRBV28 with TRBJ2-7, with 10 nucleotides matching TRBD1. The CDR3 length is 15 residues. Germline trimming cut 6 bases from V and 3 bases from J; bases unmatched to any gene: 8. Germline V gives CDR1 MDHEN, CDR2 SYDVKM. CDR3 sequence reads: CASSPGDRGVYEQYF. CDR3 nucleotides: TGTGCCAGCAGCCCTGGGGACAGGGGCGTCTACGAGCAGTACTTC.

This clonotype was counted between two and nine times. The genes are TRBV12-3 or TRBV12-4 and TRBJ1-6; the match to TRBD1 covers 7 bases. V shed 4 bases and J 6 bases; nucleotides not matched to a gene: 3. This CDR3 is 14 amino acids long. CDR3 DNA sequence: TGTGCCAGCAGTTGGGACAGTTCTAATTCACCCCTCCACTTT. Translated: CASSWDSSNSPLHF.

This clonotype was picked up a small number of times. For the CDR3, the DNA is TGCGCCAGCAGACATTTACAGGGCCCGTCCAATCAGCCCCAGCATTTT. Its protein is CASRHLQGPSNQPQHF. This chain uses TRBV4-1 with TRBJ1-5; D may be TRBD1 (6 bases). The CDR3 spans 16 residues. Germline lookup yields CDR1 MGHRA and CDR2 YSYEKL. Trimming pared 6 bases from V and 3 bases from J, leaving 18 bases between.

The chain is built from TRBV20-1 and TRBJ2-7; D is possibly TRBD2 (6 bases). The germline V and J ends were trimmed by 6 bases and 3 bases, with 21 bases remaining between them. This CDR3 is 15 amino acids long. CDR1 DFQATT and CDR2 SNEGSKA come from the germline V gene (reference sequence). This CDR3 reads CSARDGGSTVYEQYF. CDR3 coding DNA: TGCAGTGCCCGCGACGGGGGTTCTACGGTCTACGAGCAGTACTTC.

The chain carries TRBV6-1 and TRBJ1-2, with TRBD1 as a possible D gene (6 bases). The CDR3 is made up of 15 amino acids. With 4 bases removed from V and 2 bases from J, the gap between germline ends came to 14 bases. The germline V gene encodes CDR1 MNHNS and CDR2 SASEGT. Here the CDR3 DNA reads TGTGCCAGCAGTGGGGGGCTGCTCGGAAACTATGGCTACACCTTC. Translation: CASSGGLLGNYGYTF.

This clonotype was counted a single time. A read error may explain this, as a much larger clone is one base away. The chain combines TRBV5-1 with TRBJ2-1; D tentatively fits TRBD1 or TRBD2 (6 bases each). The CDR3 is 15 amino acids. The germline gives CDR1 SGHRS, CDR2 YFSETQ. Trimming removed 1 base from V and 7 bases from J, with 15 bases in between. CDR3 in DNA: TGCGCCAGCAGCTTGACTGTGATAGGGGGGAATGAGCAGTTCTTC. This sequence encodes CASSLTVIGGNEQFF.

This clonotype was observed a few times. The CDR3 sequence is CASSQGAGRSEQFF. CDR3 DNA sequence: TGTGCCAGCAGCCAAGGAGCCGGACGGAGTGAGCAGTTCTTC. The V and J genes are TRBV4-2 and TRBJ2-1; no definite D call. Per the germline V gene, CDR1 is LGHNA and CDR2 is YNFKEQ. The CDR3 consists of 14 residues. V lost 1 base to trimming and J lost 9 bases, with 13 bases between them.

This clonotype was observed a handful of times. The chain has TRBV5-1 and TRBJ2-1; 8 bases are shared with TRBD1. The CDR3 loop spans 13 amino acids. CDR1 and CDR2 from the germline V gene are SGHRS and YFSETQ. V gave up 4 bases and J gave up 6 bases; unmatched junction bases: 3. Here the CDR3 DNA reads TGCGCCAGCAGCCATGGACAGGGCAATGAGCAGTTCTTC. Protein product: CASSHGQGNEQFF.

At least ten counts were recorded for this clonotype. The rearrangement joins TRBV15 to TRBJ1-1; 7 positions agree with TRBD1. The germline V gene encodes CDR1 LNHNV and CDR2 YYDKDF (reference sequence). V gave up 6 bases and J gave up 1 base; unmatched junction bases: 2. The CDR3 loop spans 13 amino acids. CDR3 sequence reads: CATRGQPNTEAFF. CDR3 bases: TGTGCCACCAGGGGACAGCCGAACACTGAAGCTTTCTTT.

Comments on this clonotype: One base away lies a much larger clone, so this may be a sequencing read error. The chain is built from TRBV7-9 and TRBJ1-2; no clear D gene. Trimming took off 5 bases at V and 4 bases at J, with 14 bases between the two ends. Germline V gives CDR1 SEHNR, CDR2 FQNEAQ (reference sequence). This CDR3 region has 14 residues. The CDR3 DNA sequence: TGTGCCAGCAGCCCAGCGCTGACTAGCTATGGCTACACCTTC. This codes for CASSPALTSYGYTF.

The table lists this clonotype with a few counts. The V gene is TRBV21-1, the J gene TRBJ2-7; the table assigns TRBD1, which was not confirmed against the DNA. TRBV21-1 is a listed pseudogene. The CDR3 spans 13 residues. This CDR3 is CASPLQGSYEQYF. DNA for the CDR3: TGTGCCAGCCCTCTGCAGGGTTCCTACGAGCAGTACTTC.

This clonotype has more than one count but fewer than ten. The V and J genes are TRBV4-3 and TRBJ1-1, with D uncertain. CDR1 and CDR2 (germline): LGHNA, YSLEER. V was shortened by 0 bases and J by 6 bases, with 11 bases between the two germline ends. The CDR3 has 14 amino acids. The CDR3 coding sequence is TGCGCCAGCAGCCAAGATCGATACAGCCCTGAAGCTTTCTTT. This translates into CASSQDRYSPEAFF.

This clonotype was seen ten or more times. The chain employs TRBV5-5 and TRBJ2-1, with D unclear. The ends were cut back, 6 bases at V and 6 bases at J, with 13 bases in the middle. The length of the CDR3 is 13 residues. CDR1 and CDR2 from the germline V gene are SGHKS and YYEKEE (reference sequence). The CDR3 DNA follows: TGTGCCAGCATCCTTTGGCCAGGCAATGAGCAGTTCTTC. This gives the protein CASILWPGNEQFF.

In nucleotides, the CDR3 is TGTGCCATCAGCCCCGGGACAGGGGTAGTCAATGAGCAGTTCTTC. Its protein is CAISPGTGVVNEQFF. J is TRBJ2-1 and V is TRBV10-3; 10 nucleotides agree with TRBD1. This CDR3 has 15 residues. Germline trimming cut 6 bases from V and 6 bases from J; bases unmatched to any gene: 8. The V gene's germline CDR1 is ENHRY and CDR2 SYGVKD.